This T cell receptor beta chain was obtained from a study of neurological immune-mediated disorders. The CDR3 contains 17 residues. Study-level points and caveats: The greatest TCR clonal expansion appeared in HTLV-1-associated myelopathy and the smallest, falling below healthy controls, in multiple sclerosis.

This clonotype came up many times. As yet, its antigen is unknown. 5'RACE employing 10-nucleotide random UMIs yielded the cDNA. TCRdb recomputed calls from the 5' RACE reads with MiXCR, one row per CDR3 protein. The sample records roughly 50,000 distinct CDR3 sequences, 10% to 13% being singletons. Material: PBMCs. The source of this sequence is a man in his 70s with HTLV-1-associated myelopathy (HAM/TSP). This chain joins TRBV21-1 and TRBJ1-1; TRBD1, as called in the table, went unchecked against the DNA. TRBV21-1 counts as a pseudogene. The DNA for the CDR3 is TGTGCCAGCAGCAAAATTAAAGGTCAAGGCGGGGGCACTGAAGCTTTCTTT. Residues: CASSKIKGQGGGTEAFF.